Below are 12 T cell receptor beta chains sequenced from a single sample in a study of T cell changes during pregnancy in multiple sclerosis. Only in-frame clones appear in the TCRdb table, and some are missing; sequencing was by immunoSEQ multiplex PCR. The data contain about 81,000 clones, 93% of them seen just once; the ten biggest clones take up 1.3% to 1.5%. The source was peripheral blood, collected in the third trimester of pregnancy. All receptors derive from a female donor in good health, enrolled as a control in a pregnancy study.

The chain has TRBV2 and TRBJ2-7; 8 positions agree with TRBD1. After removal of 6 bases from V and 5 bases from J, the junction contained 9 bases not matched to a gene. The CDR3 runs to 14 residues. The V gene's germline CDR1 is SNHLY and CDR2 FYNNEI. CDR3 residues: CASRATGADDEQYF. CDR3 nucleotide sequence: TGTGCCAGCAGGGCGACAGGGGCAGACGACGAGCAGTACTTC.

The V and J genes are TRBV7-2 and TRBJ2-6, with a possible D match to TRBD1 (6 bases). The germline V and J ends were trimmed by 0 bases and 2 bases, with 11 bases remaining between them. CDR1 and CDR2 from the germline V gene are SGHTA and FQGNSA. This CDR3 has 17 residues. The CDR3 coding sequence is TGTGCCAGCAGCTTAGCCTCAGGGGTAGCTGGGGCCAACGTCCTGACTTTC. This codes for CASSLASGVAGANVLTF.

The V and J genes are TRBV29-1 and TRBJ1-1; 7 bases are a match to TRBD1. The trim removed 7 bases at V and 0 bases at J, leaving 5 bases unmatched. The CDR3 consists of 13 residues. Germline loops: CDR1 SQVTM, CDR2 ANQGSEA. CDR3 amino acids: CSGVQGMNTEAFF. The CDR3 DNA reads TGCAGCGGGGTACAGGGGATGAACACTGAAGCTTTCTTT.

This rearrangement joins TRBV5-4 to TRBJ2-5; 9 nucleotides match TRBD1. The CDR3 covers 14 residues. The trim removed 4 bases at V and 3 bases at J, leaving 4 bases unmatched. Germline CDR1 SGHNT, CDR2 YYREEE (reference sequence). The CDR3: CASSQTGGKETQYF. In DNA, the CDR3 is TGTGCCAGCAGCCAGACAGGGGGGAAAGAGACCCAGTACTTC. Looking up the rest from reference TRBV5-4 and TRBJ2-5 gives the full variable domain: ETGVTQSPTHLIKTRGQQVTLRCSSQSGHNTVSWYQQALGQGPQFIFQYYREEENGRGNFPPRFSGLQFPNYSSELNVNALELDDSALYLCASSQTGGKETQYFGPGTRLLVL.

For the CDR3, the DNA is TGTGCCAGTAGGGGCAGGGGGCGGACAGATACGCAGTATTTT. As protein: CASRGRGRTDTQYF. V and J are TRBV19 and TRBJ2-3, with 8 bases identical to TRBD1. Germline V CDR1 and CDR2: LNHDA, SQIVND (reference sequence). V shed 6 bases and J 3 bases; nucleotides not matched to a gene: 5. The CDR3 spans 14 residues.

The CDR3 nucleotides read TGTGCCAGCTCACCAGGCCCCCAAAGGGGGCTCTTCTCTGGAAACACCATATATTTT. Translating it yields CASSPGPQRGLFSGNTIYF. The rearrangement uses TRBV18 and TRBJ1-3; 7 bases fit TRBD1. This CDR3 contains 19 residues. Germline CDR1 KGHSH, CDR2 LQKENI. The V and J ends lost 2 bases and 0 bases, in that order; junction bases with no gene match: 13. The full variable domain, rest sourced from reference TRBV18 and TRBJ1-3, is NAGVMQNPRHLVRRRGQEARLRCSPMKGHSHVYWYRQLPEEGLKFMVYLQKENIIDESGMPKERFSAEFPKEGPSILRIQQVVRGDSAAYFCASSPGPQRGLFSGNTIYFGEGSWLTVV.

The gene calls are TRBV29-1 and TRBJ1-1, with 9 bases that match TRBD1. Germline values: CDR1 SQVTM, CDR2 ANQGSEA. The J segment lost 5 bases and the V segment lost 3 bases, leaving 4 bases of the junction unmatched. The CDR3 consists of 13 residues. The CDR3 reads CSVDRDRGTEAFF. The CDR3 bases are TGCAGCGTTGATCGCGACAGGGGGACTGAAGCTTTCTTT.

This chain links TRBV21-1 with TRBJ2-1; the table's D call, TRBD2, has no DNA check behind it. TRBV21-1 is classified as a pseudogene. The CDR3 has 17 residues. Here the CDR3 reads CASSPGLAGVRGNEQFF. The CDR3 bases are TGTGCCAGCAGCCCCGGACTAGCGGGAGTTCGAGGCAATGAGCAGTTCTTC.

In its sample, this clone was seen once. This chain uses TRBV4-1 with TRBJ1-1, with no clear D. CDR1 MGHRA and CDR2 YSYEKL come from the germline V gene. The CDR3 covers 14 residues. V dropped 6 bases and J dropped 4 bases, with 15 bases sitting between them. CDR3 DNA: TGCGCCAGCAGGTCCGGCATGGGAGGCACTGAAGCTTTCTTT. This encodes CASRSGMGGTEAFF.

The chain joins TRBV27 to TRBJ2-7; 12 bases match TRBD1. Looked up from germline, CDR1 is MNHEY and CDR2 is SMNVEV (reference sequence). V dropped 2 bases and J dropped 4; count of bases not matched to a gene: 6. The CDR3 is 16 amino acids. CDR3: CASSLVLGQGAYEQYF. The CDR3 DNA follows: TGTGCCAGCAGTTTAGTGTTGGGACAGGGGGCGTACGAGCAGTACTTC.

This chain connects TRBV4-1 to TRBJ1-1; 12 nucleotides match TRBD1. Germline assignment: CDR1 MGHRA and CDR2 YSYEKL. The V segment lost 1 base and the J segment 5 bases; nucleotides outside the gene matches: 2. The CDR3 contains 15 residues. In nucleotides, the CDR3 is TGCGCCAGCAGCCAAGTGGGACAGGGGGCAACTGAAGCTTTCTTT. Translating gives CASSQVGQGATEAFF.

The chain uses TRBV2 and TRBJ2-1; 8 positions match TRBD1. V lost 8 bases to trimming and J lost 2 bases; unmatched junction nucleotides: 11. The V gene's germline CDR1 is SNHLY and CDR2 FYNNEI. This CDR3 comprises 16 residues. DNA of the CDR3: TGTGCCAGCTCCGAGCCGACAGGGGATGCCTACAATGAGCAGTTCTTC. This sequence encodes CASSEPTGDAYNEQFF.